The TCR beta chain under discussion was sequenced for a study of cytomegalovirus exposure and HLA in healthy donors. Some clones are missing from TCRdb's copy, which holds only in-frame ones; the method was immunoSEQ multiplex PCR. The sample records about 150,000 clones, 80% to 90% being singletons. Germline CDR1 and CDR2: SGHNT and YYREEE (reference sequence). This CDR3 is built from 12 residues. V trimming: 4 bases; J trimming: 6 bases; junction bases outside the gene matches: 3. The source material was PBMCs. The chain links TRBV5-4 to TRBJ2-7; 8 nucleotides align to TRBD1. The receptor was isolated from a man aged 18 to 35 in good health and CMV-seropositive. Here the CDR3 DNA reads TGTGCCAGCAGCCTGGACAGGGCCGAGCAGTACTTC. Encoded protein: CASSLDRAEQYF.